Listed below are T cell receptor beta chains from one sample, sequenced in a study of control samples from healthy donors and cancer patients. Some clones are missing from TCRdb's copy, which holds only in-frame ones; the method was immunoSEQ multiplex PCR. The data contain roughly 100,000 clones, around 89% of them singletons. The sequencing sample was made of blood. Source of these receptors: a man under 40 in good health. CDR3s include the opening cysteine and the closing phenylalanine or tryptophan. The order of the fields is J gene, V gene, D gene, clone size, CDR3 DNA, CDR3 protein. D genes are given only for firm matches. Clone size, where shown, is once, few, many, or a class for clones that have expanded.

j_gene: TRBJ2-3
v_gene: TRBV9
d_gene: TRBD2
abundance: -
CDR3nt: TGTGCCAGCAGCCCTCGCAGCGGGGGACTCACAGATACGCAGTATTTT
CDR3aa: CASSPRSGGLTDTQYF

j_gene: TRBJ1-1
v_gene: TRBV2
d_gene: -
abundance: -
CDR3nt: TGTGCCGGCCGTGCCAGGGAGAACACTGAAGCTTTCTTT
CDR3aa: CAGRARENTEAFF

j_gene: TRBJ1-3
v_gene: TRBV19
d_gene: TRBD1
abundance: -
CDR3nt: TGTGCCAGTAGTGGACAGGGCACTGGAAACACCATATATTTT
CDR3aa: CASSGQGTGNTIYF

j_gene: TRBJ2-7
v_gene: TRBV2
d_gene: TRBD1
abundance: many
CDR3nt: TGTGCCACCAAAGGACAGGGCTCCTACGAGCAGTACTTC
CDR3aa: CATKGQGSYEQYF

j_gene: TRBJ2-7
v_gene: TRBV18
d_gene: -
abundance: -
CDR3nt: TGTGCCAGCTCACCACCGCTCTGGGACGAGCAGTACTTC
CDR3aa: CASSPPLWDEQYF

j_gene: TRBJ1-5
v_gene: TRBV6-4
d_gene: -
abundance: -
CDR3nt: TGTGCCAGCAGTGAGCGGACGGGGATCAAGCCCCAGCATTTT
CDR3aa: CASSERTGIKPQHF

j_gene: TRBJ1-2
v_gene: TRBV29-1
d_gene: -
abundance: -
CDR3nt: TGCAGCGTTCCCGGGACGGCCTATGGCTACACCTTC
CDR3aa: CSVPGTAYGYTF

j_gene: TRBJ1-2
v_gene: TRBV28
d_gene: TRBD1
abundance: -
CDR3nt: TGTGCCAGCAGTTCGGAGGGACAGGGGGCAAAAGGCTATGGCTACACCTTC
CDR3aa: CASSSEGQGAKGYGYTF

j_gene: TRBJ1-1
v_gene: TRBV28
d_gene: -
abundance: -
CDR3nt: TGTGCCAGCGTTAGAGGGAGGAACACTGAAGCTTTCTTT
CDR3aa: CASVRGRNTEAFF

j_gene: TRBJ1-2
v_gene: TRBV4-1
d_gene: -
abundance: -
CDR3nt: TGCGCCAGCAGCCAATCCTCAGGGGCGACTTACTATGGCTACACCTTC
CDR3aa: CASSQSSGATYYGYTF

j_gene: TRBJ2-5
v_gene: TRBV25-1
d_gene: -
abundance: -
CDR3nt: TGTGCCAGCAGTGAGGGGGAGAGGTTCACCCAGTACTTC
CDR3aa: CASSEGERFTQYF

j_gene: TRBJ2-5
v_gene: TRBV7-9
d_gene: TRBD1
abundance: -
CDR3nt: TGTGCCAGCAGCCGCGGACAGGGGGCTGCAGAGACCCAGTACTTC
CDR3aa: CASSRGQGAAETQYF

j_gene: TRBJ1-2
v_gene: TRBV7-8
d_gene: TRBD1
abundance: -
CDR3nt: TGTGCCAGCAGCTTAGCGGGACAGGGGAACTATGGCTACACCTTC
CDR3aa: CASSLAGQGNYGYTF

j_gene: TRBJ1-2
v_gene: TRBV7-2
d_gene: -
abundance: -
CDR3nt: TGTGCCAGCAGCCTGAACGGGCCTTCAGACTCCCGTGGCTACACCTTC
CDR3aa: CASSLNGPSDSRGYTF

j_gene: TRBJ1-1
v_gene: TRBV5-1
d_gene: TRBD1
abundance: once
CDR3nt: TGCGCCAGCAGCTCCTTGAGACAGGGCCCCATGAACACTGAAGCTTTCTTT
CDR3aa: CASSSLRQGPMNTEAFF

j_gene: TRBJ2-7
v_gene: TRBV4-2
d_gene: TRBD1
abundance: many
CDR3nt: TGTGCCAGCAGCCAAGGGACAGGGGGCTCCTACGAGCAGTACTTC
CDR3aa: CASSQGTGGSYEQYF

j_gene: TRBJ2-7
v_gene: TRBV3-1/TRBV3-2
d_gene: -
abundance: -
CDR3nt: TGTGCCAGCAGCCCCGGGACCAAGGGTGATAAGCAGTACTTC
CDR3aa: CASSPGTKGDKQYF

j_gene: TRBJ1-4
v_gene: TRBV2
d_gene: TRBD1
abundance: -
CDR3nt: TGTGCCAGCCGGAAAGGGGGACAGGAAAAACTGTTTTTT
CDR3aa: CASRKGGQEKLFF

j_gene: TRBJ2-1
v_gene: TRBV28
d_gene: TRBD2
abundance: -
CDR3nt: TGTGCCAGCAGGGGACTAGCGGGAGGATCCTACAATGAGCAGTTCTTC
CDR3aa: CASRGLAGGSYNEQFF

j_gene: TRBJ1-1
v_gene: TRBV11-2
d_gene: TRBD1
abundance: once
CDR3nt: TGTGCCAGCAGCTCCCTTGGGGCCGGGACAGGGGTCACTGAAGCTTTCTTT
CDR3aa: CASSSLGAGTGVTEAFF

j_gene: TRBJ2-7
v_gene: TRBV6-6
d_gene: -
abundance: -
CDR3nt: TGTGCCAGCCGACCTGGGCGGGTCTACGAGCAGTACTTC
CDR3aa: CASRPGRVYEQYF

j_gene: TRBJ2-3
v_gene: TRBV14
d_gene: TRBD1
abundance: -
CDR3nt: TGTGCCAGCAGCCAAGAAAGGGGGCAGGCAGATACGCAGTATTTT
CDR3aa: CASSQERGQADTQYF

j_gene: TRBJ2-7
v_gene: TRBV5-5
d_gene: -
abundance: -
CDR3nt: TGTGCCAGCAGCTTGGCCGGGGGACTGAGCTCCTACGAGCAGTACTTC
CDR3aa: CASSLAGGLSSYEQYF

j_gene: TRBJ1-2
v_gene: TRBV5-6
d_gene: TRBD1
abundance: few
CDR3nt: TGTGCCAGCAGCTCGTATGGCAGGGGGCGCTCGGGTTTTGGCTACACCTTC
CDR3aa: CASSSYGRGRSGFGYTF

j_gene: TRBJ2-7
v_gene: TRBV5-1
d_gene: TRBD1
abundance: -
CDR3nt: TGCGCCAGCAGCTTGTTGGGACAGGGGGTCCCATACGAGCAGTACTTC
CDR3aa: CASSLLGQGVPYEQYF

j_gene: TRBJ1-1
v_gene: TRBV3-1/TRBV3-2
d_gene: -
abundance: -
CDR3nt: TGTGCCAGCAGCCATTTAGGAGCGGGGCGGGCTTTCTTT
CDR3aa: CASSHLGAGRAFF

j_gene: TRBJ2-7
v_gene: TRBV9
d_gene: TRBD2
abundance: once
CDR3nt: TGTGCCAGCAACAAGGGACTAGCGGGAAACCCGCTGTACTTC
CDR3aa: CASNKGLAGNPLYF

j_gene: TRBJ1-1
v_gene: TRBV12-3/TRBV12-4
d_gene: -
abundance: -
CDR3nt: TGTGCCAGCAGTTCCTTCTGGGCTGAAGCTTTCTTT
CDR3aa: CASSSFWAEAFF

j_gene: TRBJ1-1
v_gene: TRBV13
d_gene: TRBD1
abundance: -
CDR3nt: TGTGCCAGCAGCTTAGCGGGTGCAGGGGGCATGTTAACTGAAGCTTTCTTT
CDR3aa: CASSLAGAGGMLTEAFF

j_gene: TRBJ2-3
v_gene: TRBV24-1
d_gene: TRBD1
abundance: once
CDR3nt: TGTGCCACCAGTGACCGACCGGGACAGGGAAGCGCAGATACGCAGTATTTT
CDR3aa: CATSDRPGQGSADTQYF

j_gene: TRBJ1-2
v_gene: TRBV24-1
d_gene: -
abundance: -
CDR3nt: TGTGCCACCAGTGATCCTACCGGGACGGACTATGGCTACACCTTC
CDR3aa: CATSDPTGTDYGYTF

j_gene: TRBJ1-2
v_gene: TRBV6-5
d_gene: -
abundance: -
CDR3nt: TGTGCCAGCACGGTAGGGGCCCTTCCATATGGCTACACCTTC
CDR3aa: CASTVGALPYGYTF

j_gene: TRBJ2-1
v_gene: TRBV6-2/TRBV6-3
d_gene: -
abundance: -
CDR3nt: TGTGCCAGCAGTTACTCATGGGAGCAGTTCTTC
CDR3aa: CASSYSWEQFF

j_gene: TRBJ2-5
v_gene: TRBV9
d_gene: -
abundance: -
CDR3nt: TGTGCCAGCAGCGTCAATCCTGGTTGGGGGGCGGAAGAGACCCAGTACTTC
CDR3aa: CASSVNPGWGAEETQYF

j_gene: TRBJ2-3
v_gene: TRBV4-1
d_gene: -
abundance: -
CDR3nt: TGCGCCAGCAGCCAAGAGCGGCTGGACGCAGATACGCAGTATTTT
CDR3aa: CASSQERLDADTQYF

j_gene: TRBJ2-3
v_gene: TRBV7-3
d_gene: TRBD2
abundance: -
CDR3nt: TGTGCCAGCAGCTCCACCGGGACTAGTCCTACGCAGTATTTT
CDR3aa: CASSSTGTSPTQYF

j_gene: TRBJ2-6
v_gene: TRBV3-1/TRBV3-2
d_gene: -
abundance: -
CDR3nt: TGTGCCAGCAGCCAAGATTCTGCAGGCTCCTCTGGGGCCAACGTCCTGACTTTC
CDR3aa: CASSQDSAGSSGANVLTF

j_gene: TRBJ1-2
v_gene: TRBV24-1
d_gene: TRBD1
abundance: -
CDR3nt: TGTGCCACCAGTGACCCCAAACAGGGGGAGGCGGTCGGCTACACCTTC
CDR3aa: CATSDPKQGEAVGYTF

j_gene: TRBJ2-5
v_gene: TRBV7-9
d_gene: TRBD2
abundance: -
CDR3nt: TGTGCCAGCAGCTTAGAAGGTAGCGGGATTGAGACCCAGTACTTC
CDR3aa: CASSLEGSGIETQYF

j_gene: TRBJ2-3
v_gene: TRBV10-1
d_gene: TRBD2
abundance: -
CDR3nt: TGCGCCAGCAGTGGGGGGACTAGCGGCCGAGACACAGATACGCAGTATTTT
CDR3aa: CASSGGTSGRDTDTQYF

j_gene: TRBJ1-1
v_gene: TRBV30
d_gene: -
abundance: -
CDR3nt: TGTGCCTGGTTAGGACGGAAGAACACTGAAGCTTTCTTT
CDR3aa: CAWLGRKNTEAFF

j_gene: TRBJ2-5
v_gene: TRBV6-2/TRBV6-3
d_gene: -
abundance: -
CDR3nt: TGTGCCAGCAGTTACGGTGCCGGGACATCCTTGGTTCAAGAGACCCAGTACTTC
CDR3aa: CASSYGAGTSLVQETQYF